The source of this T cell receptor (beta chain) is a study of long-term antiretroviral therapy in people with HIV. Researchers report immunoSEQ v3.0 was run at survey level. Researchers set sequencing to target roughly 35,000-50,000 T-cell genomes per sample. The repertoire was sequenced with immunoSEQ multiplex PCR; TCRdb's copy has only in-frame clones and lacks some. Found here are about 15,000 clones, more than 85% of them singletons; the top ten hold 10% to 15%. CDR1 and CDR2 (germline): SGHKS, YYEKEE (reference sequence). After removal of 3 bases from V and 7 bases from J, the junction contained 8 bases not matched to a gene. This CDR3 has 17 residues.

The origin of this receptor is a woman aged 40 to 50 with HIV. The starting material was unsorted PBMCs, obtained 0.6 years after starting antiretroviral therapy. The V call is TRBV5-5, the J call TRBJ2-1; 15 bases agree with TRBD2. Here the CDR3 DNA reads TGTGCCAGCAGCTCTGGACTAGCGGGGGGGCCGAGGAATGAGCAGTTCTTC. Translating gives CASSSGLAGGPRNEQFF.